Listed here is a single T cell receptor beta chain. This entry belongs to a study of OX40 agonist ivuxolimab in advanced cancers. Across the whole study: In three patients, partial responses were observed, one with hepatocellular carcinoma and two with cutaneous melanoma.

Generated by immunoSEQ multiplex PCR, the TCRdb table keeps only in-frame clones and is missing some. This sample has 45,000 to 60,000 clones, with more than 85% found just once. With 4 bases removed from V and 5 bases from J, the gap between germline ends came to 15 bases. The germline CDR1 and CDR2 sequences are LGHNT and FRNRAP. This CDR3 comprises 15 residues. The clonotype was recovered from an adult with an advanced solid tumor such as melanoma, head and neck, liver or kidney cancer. The rearrangement uses TRBV12-5 and TRBJ1-5; weak D call: TRBD1 (5 bases). The sample in question was CD4+ or CD8+ T cells sorted from blood, obtained in a trial of the OX40 agonist ivuxolimab. The CDR3 nucleotides are TGTGCTAGTGGTTCCCCGGGACGGTGGGATCAGCCCCAGCATTTT. Translated, it gives CASGSPGRWDQPQHF.